This note documents a single T cell receptor beta chain sequence. Germline CDR1 and CDR2: ENHRY and SYGVKD. This CDR3 is built from 16 residues. The V segment lost 5 bases and the J segment 6 bases; nucleotides outside the gene matches: 14. The data are from a study of T-cell reconstitution after alpha-beta-depleted transplantation in children. TCRbeta library construction was performed incorporating unique molecular identifiers. Each CDR3 protein gets one entry after TCRdb re-called the PCR reads with MiXCR. In the table there are a few hundred thousand distinct CDR3 sequences, 13% of which are singletons.

The sequence was collected from a human donor who donated a stem cell graft to a child with Fanconi anemia. The sequencing used PBMCs, collected from the stem cell graft. This rearrangement joins TRBV10-3 to TRBJ2-7, with 9 bases aligning to TRBD1. Written as DNA, the CDR3 is TGTGCCATCAGTTCCTCCGGGTTCGGGACAGGGAGCGAGCAGTACTTC. Translation: CAISSSGFGTGSEQYF.